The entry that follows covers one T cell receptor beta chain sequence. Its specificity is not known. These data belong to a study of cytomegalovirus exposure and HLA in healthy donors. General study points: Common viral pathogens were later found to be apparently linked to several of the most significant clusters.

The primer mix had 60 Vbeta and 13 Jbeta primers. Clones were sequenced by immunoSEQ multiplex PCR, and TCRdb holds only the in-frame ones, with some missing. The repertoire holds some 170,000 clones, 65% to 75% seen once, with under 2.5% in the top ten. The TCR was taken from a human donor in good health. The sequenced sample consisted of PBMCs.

The CDR3 protein is CSAGGGNSPLHF. For the CDR3, the DNA is TGCAGCGCTGGGGGGGGTAATTCACCCCTCCACTTT. The J gene is TRBJ1-6, the V gene TRBV29-1, with D maybe TRBD1 (5 bases). Germline CDR1 reads SQVTM; CDR2 reads ANQGSEA. The CDR3 sequence is 12 residues long. Trimming took off 7 bases at V and 6 bases at J, with 10 bases between the two ends.